This T cell receptor (beta chain) was sequenced during a study of monozygotic twins with inflammatory bowel disease. CDR1 DFQATT and CDR2 SNEGSKA come from the germline V gene (reference sequence). The CDR3 has 15 amino acids. TCRdb re-called the 5' RACE reads and shows each CDR3 protein once, DNA omitted. The table counts 300,000 to 400,000 distinct CDR3 sequences; roughly 2% lies in the top ten. Sequencing used blood. The chain uses TRBV20-1 and TRBJ2-5; the D call from TCRdb, TRBD2, cannot be confirmed without DNA. This clonotype originated in a human donor with ulcerative colitis or Crohn's disease, or a healthy co-twin of an affected twin (not recorded which). The CDR3 sequence is CSAPSLAGGAETQYF.